This entry lists 23 T cell receptor beta chains sequenced from one sample in a study of response to subunit inactivated influenza vaccine. Via MiXCR, TCRdb re-called the RT-PCR reads, giving one row per CDR3 protein. The sample lists around 500,000 distinct CDR3 sequences, roughly 11% occurring once. Material: PBMCs from blood, obtained roughly 46 days after vaccination. The receptor source for this set is a man aged 45 to 65 who received an inactivated influenza vaccine.

The chain carries TRBV19 and TRBJ2-1, with 9 bases that match TRBD2. CDR1 and CDR2 (germline): LNHDA, SQIVND (reference sequence). The CDR3 has 15 residues. The V segment lost 6 bases and the J segment 3 bases; nucleotides outside the gene matches: 6. DNA of the CDR3: TGTGCCAGTAGCAGACTAGCGGAACTCTACAATGAGCAGTTCTTC. Protein sequence: CASSRLAELYNEQFF.

The sample holds a few counts of this clonotype. This sequence joins TRBV15 and TRBJ2-2; possible D gene TRBD1, 6 bases. This CDR3 region has 16 residues. Trimming took 0 bases from V and 0 from J, leaving 8 bases between them. CDR1 and CDR2 (germline): LNHNV, YYDKDF (reference sequence). CDR3 region: CATSRETGTNTGELFF. The CDR3 bases are TGTGCCACCAGCAGAGAAACAGGGACGAACACCGGGGAGCTGTTTTTT.

At least ten counts were recorded for this clonotype. J is TRBJ2-5 and V is TRBV7-2; the D gene is possibly TRBD2 (5 bases). Germline assignment: CDR1 SGHTA and CDR2 FQGNSA. This CDR3 is built from 12 residues. The V end lost 2 bases, the J end lost 7 bases, and 8 bases lay between the germline ends. For the CDR3, the DNA is TGTGCCAGCAGCTTAAGTGGAGGGACCCAGTACTTC. Protein: CASSLSGGTQYF.

The sample holds a few counts of this clonotype. V gene TRBV14 combines with J gene TRBJ1-2, with 8 positions matching TRBD1. CDR1 and CDR2 from the germline V gene are SGHDN and FVKESK. The V and J ends lost 1 base and 8 bases, in that order; junction bases with no gene match: 6. CDR3 length equals 14 residues. CDR3 loop: CASSQGQGMGGYTF. CDR3 DNA: TGTGCCAGCAGCCAAGGACAGGGGATGGGAGGCTACACCTTC. Full variable domain (missing parts from reference TRBV14 and TRBJ1-2): EAGVTQFPSHSVIEKGQTVTLRCDPISGHDNLYWYRRVMGKEIKFLLHFVKESKQDESGMPNNRFLAERTGGTYSTLKVQPAELEDSGVYFCASSQGQGMGGYTFGSGTRLTVV.

In this sample, this clonotype turned up many times. The genes are TRBV12-3 or TRBV12-4 and TRBJ1-6, with 9 bases identical to TRBD1. Losses at the gene ends were 6 bases for V and 4 bases for J; bases not matched to a gene: 4. This CDR3 region has 15 residues. CDR3 nucleotide sequence: TGTGCCAGCAGCGGTGACAGGGGGTATAATTCACCCCTCCACTTT. Amino acid sequence: CASSGDRGYNSPLHF.

The sample holds many counts of this clonotype. V usage is TRBV12-3 or TRBV12-4 and J usage is TRBJ2-2; D is possibly TRBD1 (7 bases). This CDR3 is built from 15 residues. Trimming took off 5 bases at V and 7 bases at J, with 17 bases between the two ends. CDR3 DNA: TGTGCCAGCAGTCGGTTGGAGGGGGCCGGCGGGGAGCTGTTTTTT. Its translation: CASSRLEGAGGELFF.

The rearrangement uses TRBV20-1 and TRBJ2-7; the match to TRBD1 covers 7 bases. The germline V gene has CDR1 DFQATT and CDR2 SNEGSKA (reference sequence). V was pared by 8 bases and J by 3 bases, with 10 bases of the junction left unmatched. The CDR3 is 13 residues long. The CDR3 sequence is CSLPLRDSYEQYF. The DNA of the CDR3 is TGCAGTCTCCCCCTCCGGGACAGCTACGAGCAGTACTTC.

The chain combines TRBV10-3 with TRBJ2-7; a weak D match, TRBD2 (6 bases). Per the germline V gene, CDR1 is ENHRY and CDR2 is SYGVKD. The CDR3 has 15 residues. V lost 3 bases and J 2 bases, leaving 14 bases between the germline ends. The CDR3 DNA sequence: TGTGCCATCAGTGACCAAGGGACTCCCGCCTACGAGCAGTACTTC. Protein: CAISDQGTPAYEQYF.

This clonotype has more than one count but fewer than ten. This chain connects TRBV12-3 or TRBV12-4 to TRBJ1-1; D not certain. The CDR3 contains 12 residues. V lost 5 bases to trimming and J lost 5 bases, with 9 bases between them. The CDR3 loop is CASSPLPTEAFF. CDR3 nucleotide sequence: TGTGCCAGCAGTCCGTTGCCTACTGAAGCTTTCTTT.

The chain links TRBV5-1 to TRBJ2-3, with a possible D match to TRBD2 (5 bases). Germline CDR1 is SGHRS and CDR2 is YFSETQ. The CDR3 totals 15 residues. Deletions cut 5 bases from V and 0 bases from J, with 13 bases between. CDR3: CASRAGNFSTDTQYF. In DNA form, the CDR3 reads TGCGCCAGCAGAGCCGGGAATTTCAGCACAGATACGCAGTATTTT.

This clonotype was seen a few times. The rearrangement joins TRBV7-9 to TRBJ2-7; no definite D call. The CDR3 has 14 amino acids. Germline-derived CDR1 and CDR2 are SEHNR and FQNEAQ (reference sequence). Trimming took 0 bases from V and 7 from J, leaving 13 bases between them. The CDR3, as DNA: TGTGCCAGCAGCTTAGCTGGAGCCGCGATGGAGCAGTACTTC. It is translated as CASSLAGAAMEQYF.

This clonotype was seen only a few times. The V gene is TRBV4-3, the J gene TRBJ1-2; maybe TRBD1 (6 bases). The CDR3 consists of 13 residues. The germline CDR1 and CDR2 sequences are LGHNA and YSLEER. V was cut by 2 bases and J by 5 bases, with 9 bases left in between. Here the CDR3 reads CASSQRGVYGYTF. DNA for the CDR3: TGCGCCAGCAGCCAAAGGGGGGTTTATGGCTACACCTTC.

The chain links TRBV20-1 to TRBJ1-2; D is possibly TRBD1 (5 bases). Looked up from germline, CDR1 is DFQATT and CDR2 is SNEGSKA (reference sequence). The CDR3 contains 13 residues. Trimming left V 3 bases short and J 4 bases short, with 12 bases between. CDR3 in DNA: TGCAGTGCTAGCTCAGGGCACTCCTATGGCTACACCTTC. Its protein product is CSASSGHSYGYTF.

This chain uses TRBV12-3 or TRBV12-4 with TRBJ2-7, with 10 bases matching TRBD2. The CDR3 consists of 15 residues. The J segment lost 2 bases and the V segment lost 5 bases, leaving 6 bases of the junction unmatched. In nucleotides, the CDR3 is TGTGCCAGCAGTCCCATACTAGCGGGGCCCTACGAGCAGTACTTC. Translation: CASSPILAGPYEQYF.

The chain uses TRBV5-5 and TRBJ2-7; 7 nucleotides line up with TRBD2. After removal of 0 bases from V and 0 bases from J, the junction contained 3 bases not matched to a gene. CDR1 is SGHKS and CDR2 is YYEKEE in the germline V gene (reference sequence). This CDR3 is 15 amino acids long. CDR3 region: CASSLASGDSYEQYF. The CDR3 coding sequence is TGTGCCAGCAGCTTGGCCAGCGGGGACTCCTACGAGCAGTACTTC.

Ten or more counts support this clonotype. V is TRBV20-1 and J is TRBJ2-7; D not resolved. Trimming took 3 bases from V and 2 from J, leaving 2 bases between them. Germline V CDR1 and CDR2: DFQATT, SNEGSKA (reference sequence). The CDR3 runs 10 residues. The CDR3 loop reads CSASPYEQYF. The CDR3 DNA is TGCAGTGCTAGTCCCTACGAGCAGTACTTC.

This rearrangement joins TRBV7-9 to TRBJ2-1; 8 nucleotides agree with TRBD2. Germline CDR1 is SEHNR and CDR2 is FQNEAQ (reference sequence). The CDR3 spans 17 residues. V lost 4 bases to trimming and J lost 2 bases; unmatched junction nucleotides: 10. The chain's CDR3 is CASSSLERERTYNEQFF. The CDR3 coding sequence is TGTGCCAGCAGCTCACTAGAGCGGGAGAGGACCTACAATGAGCAGTTCTTC.

The chain uses TRBV7-2 and TRBJ2-4, with 8 bases lining up with TRBD1. The length of the CDR3 is 16 residues. Germline assignment: CDR1 SGHTA and CDR2 FQGNSA. The V segment lost 4 bases and the J segment 0 bases; nucleotides outside the gene matches: 5. This chain's CDR3 is CASSSGQGKAKNIQYF. DNA of the CDR3: TGTGCCAGCAGCTCAGGACAGGGTAAAGCCAAAAACATTCAGTACTTC.

In this sample, this clonotype turned up many times. The chain uses TRBV7-2 and TRBJ1-1; 8 nucleotides match TRBD1. The germline V gene encodes CDR1 SGHTA and CDR2 FQGNSA. The CDR3 sequence is 17 residues long. J lost 0 bases, V lost 5 bases, and 11 bases had no gene match. The CDR3 loop is CASSPYGQGKMNTEAFF. Here the CDR3 DNA reads TGTGCCAGCAGCCCTTACGGACAGGGCAAAATGAACACTGAAGCTTTCTTT.

The table lists this clonotype with a few counts. V is TRBV5-6 and J is TRBJ2-1, with TRBD1 matching 8 bases. Germline assignment: CDR1 SGHDT and CDR2 YYEEEE. V trimming: 1 base; J trimming: 8 bases; junction bases outside the gene matches: 8. The CDR3 totals 15 residues. In DNA form, the CDR3 reads TGTGCCAGCAGCTTGAGGAGACAGGGGTTCGATGAGCAGTTCTTC. Its translation: CASSLRRQGFDEQFF.

This clonotype was counted a few times. This chain connects TRBV9 to TRBJ2-1; a possible D gene is TRBD1 (6 bases). Germline V lookup: CDR1 SGDLS, CDR2 YYNGEE. The CDR3 consists of 15 residues. V lost 0 bases and J lost 3, with 10 bases in between. CDR3 amino acids: CASSVVQGNYNEQFF. The CDR3 DNA sequence: TGTGCCAGCAGCGTAGTCCAGGGGAACTACAATGAGCAGTTCTTC.

This clonotype came up many times. V is TRBV7-2 and J is TRBJ2-3; 7 bases map to TRBD2. The V gene end was trimmed by 1 base and the J gene end by 2 bases; junction bases not matched to a gene: 3. CDR1 is SGHTA, CDR2 FQGNSA, per germline. The CDR3 extends over 15 amino acids. The CDR3 is CASSLGGGNTDTQYF. As DNA, the CDR3 is TGTGCCAGCAGCTTAGGCGGGGGAAACACAGATACGCAGTATTTT.

The chain links TRBV18 to TRBJ2-6, with 8 nucleotides matching TRBD2. CDR3 length equals 17 residues. Germline CDR1 reads KGHSH; CDR2 reads LQKENI. Unmatched junction bases numbered 5, after V lost 0 bases and J lost 4 bases. CDR3 bases: TGTGCCAGCTCACCACCGTTAGCGGGATCAGGGGCCAACGTCCTGACTTTC. Its protein product is CASSPPLAGSGANVLTF.